This record looks at one T cell receptor (beta chain) sequence and its context. The antigen remains undetermined. A junction end diverges from the germline sequence, so it may reflect a read error. This specimen belongs to a study of response to subunit inactivated influenza vaccine. Via MiXCR, TCRdb re-called the RT-PCR reads, giving one row per CDR3 protein. The table shows a few hundred thousand distinct CDR3 sequences, with approximately 6.9% occurring only once. CDR3 length equals 15 residues. Germline V CDR1 and CDR2: SGHAT, FQNNGV. General study points: That few new T cells are recruited by each seasonal influenza vaccination was the authors' suggestion.

The TCR was taken from a man aged 50 to 75 who received an inactivated influenza vaccine. J is TRBJ2-3 and V is TRBV11-2; a weak D match, TRBD2 (5 bases). The source was PBMCs from blood, collected about 23 months after vaccination. The DNA for the CDR3 is TGTGCCAGCAGCCTGGACTCGAGACAAACAGATACGCAGTTTTTT. The encoded protein is CASSLDSRQTDTQFF.